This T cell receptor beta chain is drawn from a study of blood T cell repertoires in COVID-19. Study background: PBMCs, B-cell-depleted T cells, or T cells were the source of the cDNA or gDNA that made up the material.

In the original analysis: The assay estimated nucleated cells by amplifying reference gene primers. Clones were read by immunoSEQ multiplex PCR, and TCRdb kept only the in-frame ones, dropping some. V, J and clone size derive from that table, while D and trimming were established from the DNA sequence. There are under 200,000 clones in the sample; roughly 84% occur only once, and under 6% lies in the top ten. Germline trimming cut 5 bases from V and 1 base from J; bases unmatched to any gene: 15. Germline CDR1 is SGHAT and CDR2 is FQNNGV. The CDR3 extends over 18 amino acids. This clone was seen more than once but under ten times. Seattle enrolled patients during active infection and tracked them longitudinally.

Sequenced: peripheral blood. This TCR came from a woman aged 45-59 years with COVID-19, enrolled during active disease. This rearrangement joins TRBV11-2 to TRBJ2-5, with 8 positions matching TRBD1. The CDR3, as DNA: TGTGCCAGCAGCATTCCCGAAGGTCTTGGGACAGGCCAAGAGACCCAGTACTTC. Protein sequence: CASSIPEGLGTGQETQYF.